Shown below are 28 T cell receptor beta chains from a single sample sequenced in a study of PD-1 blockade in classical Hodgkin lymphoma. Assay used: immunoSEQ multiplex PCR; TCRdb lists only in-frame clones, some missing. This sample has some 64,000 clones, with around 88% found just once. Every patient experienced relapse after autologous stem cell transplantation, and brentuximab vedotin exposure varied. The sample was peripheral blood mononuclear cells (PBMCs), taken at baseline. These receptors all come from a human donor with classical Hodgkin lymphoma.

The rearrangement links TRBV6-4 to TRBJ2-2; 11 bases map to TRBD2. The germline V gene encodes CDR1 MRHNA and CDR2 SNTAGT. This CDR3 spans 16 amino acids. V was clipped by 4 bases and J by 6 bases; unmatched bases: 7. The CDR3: CASSVTSGGRSGELFF. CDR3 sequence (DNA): TGTGCCAGCAGTGTCACTAGCGGGGGACGATCCGGGGAGCTGTTTTTT.

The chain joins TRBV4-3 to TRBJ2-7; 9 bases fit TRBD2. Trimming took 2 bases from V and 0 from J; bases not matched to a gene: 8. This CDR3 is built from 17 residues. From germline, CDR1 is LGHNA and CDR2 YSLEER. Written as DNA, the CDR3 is TGCGCCAGCAGCCAAACCCTAGCGGGGTCGAGCTCCTACGAGCAGTACTTC. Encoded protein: CASSQTLAGSSSYEQYF.

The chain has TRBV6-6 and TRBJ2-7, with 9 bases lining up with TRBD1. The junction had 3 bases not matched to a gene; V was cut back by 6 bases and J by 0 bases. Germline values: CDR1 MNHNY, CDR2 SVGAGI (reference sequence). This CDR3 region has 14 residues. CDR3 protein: CASSLTGGSYEQYF. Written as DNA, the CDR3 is TGTGCCAGCAGCCTGACAGGGGGCTCCTACGAGCAGTACTTC.

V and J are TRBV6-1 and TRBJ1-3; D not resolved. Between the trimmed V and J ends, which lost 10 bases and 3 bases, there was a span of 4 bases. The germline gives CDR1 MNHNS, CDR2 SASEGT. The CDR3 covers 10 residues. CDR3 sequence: CAIGGNTIYF. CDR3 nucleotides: TGTGCCATAGGTGGAAACACCATATATTTT.

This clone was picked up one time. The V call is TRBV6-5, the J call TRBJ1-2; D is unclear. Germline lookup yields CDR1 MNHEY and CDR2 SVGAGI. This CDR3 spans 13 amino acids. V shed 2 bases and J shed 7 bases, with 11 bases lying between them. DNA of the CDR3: TGTGCCAGCAGTTACGTTTCAGGCTCTGGCTACACCTTC. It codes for CASSYVSGSGYTF.

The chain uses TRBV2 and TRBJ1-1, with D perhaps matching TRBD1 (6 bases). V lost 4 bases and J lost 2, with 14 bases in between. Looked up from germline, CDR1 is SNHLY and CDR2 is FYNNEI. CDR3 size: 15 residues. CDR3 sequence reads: CASSVYRTANTEAFF. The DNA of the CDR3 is TGTGCCAGCAGTGTATACAGGACAGCCAACACTGAAGCTTTCTTT.

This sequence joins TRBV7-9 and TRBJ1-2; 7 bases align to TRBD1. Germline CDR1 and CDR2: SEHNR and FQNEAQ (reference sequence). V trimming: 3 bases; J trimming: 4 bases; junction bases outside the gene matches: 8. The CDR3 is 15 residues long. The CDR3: CASSLAMTGLYGYTF. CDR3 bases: TGTGCCAGCAGCTTGGCCATGACAGGGCTCTATGGCTACACCTTC.

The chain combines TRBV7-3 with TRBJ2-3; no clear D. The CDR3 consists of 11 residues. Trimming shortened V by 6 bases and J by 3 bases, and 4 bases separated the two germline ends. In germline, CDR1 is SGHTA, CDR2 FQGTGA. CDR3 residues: CASRSTDTQYF. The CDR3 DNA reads TGTGCCAGCAGGTCGACAGATACGCAGTATTTT.

CDR3 sequence (DNA): TGCAGCGCAGGGGATCGGAGTGAAGCTTTCTTT. It specifies CSAGDRSEAFF. The V call is TRBV29-1, the J call TRBJ1-1; weak D call: TRBD1 (6 bases). The CDR3 runs 11 residues. Germline V gives CDR1 SQVTM, CDR2 ANQGSEA. The V end was cut by 7 bases, the J end by 7 bases, with 13 bases between.

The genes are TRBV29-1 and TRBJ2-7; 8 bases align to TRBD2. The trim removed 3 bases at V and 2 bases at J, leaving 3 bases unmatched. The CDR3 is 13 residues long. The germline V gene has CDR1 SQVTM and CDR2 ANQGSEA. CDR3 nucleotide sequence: TGCAGCGTTGAGCGGGGGGCACCCTACGAGCAGTACTTC. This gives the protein CSVERGAPYEQYF.

This chain's CDR3 is CASSRPPTRAGNTIYF. In DNA, the CDR3 is TGTGCCAGCAGCCGGCCCCCCACCCGGGCTGGAAACACCATATATTTT. The gene calls are TRBV4-2 and TRBJ1-3; no clear D gene. This CDR3 contains 16 residues. Deletions cut 4 bases from V and 2 bases from J, with 15 bases between. Germline CDR1 reads LGHNA; CDR2 reads YNFKEQ.

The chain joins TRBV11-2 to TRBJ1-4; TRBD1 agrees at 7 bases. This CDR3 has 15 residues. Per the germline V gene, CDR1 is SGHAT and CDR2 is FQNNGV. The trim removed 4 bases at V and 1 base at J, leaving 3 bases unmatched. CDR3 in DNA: TGTGCCAGCAGCTGGGACAGTCAAACTAATGAAAAACTGTTTTTT. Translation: CASSWDSQTNEKLFF.

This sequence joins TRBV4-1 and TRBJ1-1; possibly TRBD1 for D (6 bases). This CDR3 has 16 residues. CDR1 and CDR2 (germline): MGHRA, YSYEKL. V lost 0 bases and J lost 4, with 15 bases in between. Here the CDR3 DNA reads TGCGCCAGCAGCCAAGAAGGGAGGGGGTTCGGCACTGAAGCTTTCTTT. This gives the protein CASSQEGRGFGTEAFF.

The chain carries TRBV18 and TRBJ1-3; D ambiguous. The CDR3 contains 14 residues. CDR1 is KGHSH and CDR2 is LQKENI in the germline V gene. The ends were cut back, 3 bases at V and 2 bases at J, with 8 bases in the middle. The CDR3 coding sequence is TGTGCCAGCTCACCGTCGGCAGCTGGAAACACCATATATTTT. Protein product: CASSPSAAGNTIYF.

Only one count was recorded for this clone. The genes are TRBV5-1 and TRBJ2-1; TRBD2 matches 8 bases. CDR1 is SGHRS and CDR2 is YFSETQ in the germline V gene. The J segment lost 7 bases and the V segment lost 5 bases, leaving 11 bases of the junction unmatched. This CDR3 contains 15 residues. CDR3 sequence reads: CASSLVPGGLNEQFF. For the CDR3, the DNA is TGCGCCAGCAGTCTAGTTCCGGGGGGGCTGAATGAGCAGTTCTTC.

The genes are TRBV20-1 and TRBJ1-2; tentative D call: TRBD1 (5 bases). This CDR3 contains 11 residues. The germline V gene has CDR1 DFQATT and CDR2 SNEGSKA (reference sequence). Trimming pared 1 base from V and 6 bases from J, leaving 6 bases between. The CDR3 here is CSARGGNGYTF. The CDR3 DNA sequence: TGCAGTGCTAGAGGGGGGAATGGCTACACCTTC.

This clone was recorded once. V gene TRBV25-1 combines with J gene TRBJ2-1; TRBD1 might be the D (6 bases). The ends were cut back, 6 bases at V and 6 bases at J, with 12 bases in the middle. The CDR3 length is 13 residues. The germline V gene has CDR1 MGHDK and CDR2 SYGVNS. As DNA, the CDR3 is TGTGCCAGCAGGTACTGGGGGCGCAATGAGCAGTTCTTC. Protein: CASRYWGRNEQFF.

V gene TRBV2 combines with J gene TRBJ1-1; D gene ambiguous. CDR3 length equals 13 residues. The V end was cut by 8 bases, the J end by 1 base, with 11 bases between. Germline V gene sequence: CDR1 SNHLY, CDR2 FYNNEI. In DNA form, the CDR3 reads TGTGCCAGCCGGACGGGGAGGAACACTGAAGCTTTCTTT. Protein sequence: CASRTGRNTEAFF.

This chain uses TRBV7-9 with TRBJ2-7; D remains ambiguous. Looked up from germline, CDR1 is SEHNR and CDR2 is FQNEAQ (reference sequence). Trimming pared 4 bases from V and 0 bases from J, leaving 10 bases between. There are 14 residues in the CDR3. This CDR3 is CASSSDGYSYEQYF. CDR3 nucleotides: TGTGCCAGCAGCTCAGACGGCTACTCCTACGAGCAGTACTTC.

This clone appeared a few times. The CDR3 coding sequence is TGTGCCAGCAGTGTTGGTGGAGGCACAGATACGCAGTATTTT. Translating gives CASSVGGGTDTQYF. V usage is TRBV2 and J usage is TRBJ2-3, with no clear D. The CDR3 is 14 residues long. V shed 4 bases and J shed 1 base, with 9 bases lying between them. In germline, CDR1 is SNHLY, CDR2 FYNNEI. Looking up the rest from reference TRBV2 and TRBJ2-3 gives the full variable domain: EPEVTQTPSHQVTQMGQEVILRCVPISNHLYFYWYRQILGQKVEFLVSFYNNEISEKSEIFDDQFSVERPDGSNFTLKIRSTKLEDSAMYFCASSVGGGTDTQYFGPGTRLTVL.

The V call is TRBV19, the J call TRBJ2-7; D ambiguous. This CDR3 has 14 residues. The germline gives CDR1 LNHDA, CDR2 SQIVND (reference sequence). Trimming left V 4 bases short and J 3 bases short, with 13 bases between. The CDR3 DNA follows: TGTGCCAGTAGTAGCGGAATAAATTTCTACGAGCAGTACTTC. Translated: CASSSGINFYEQYF.

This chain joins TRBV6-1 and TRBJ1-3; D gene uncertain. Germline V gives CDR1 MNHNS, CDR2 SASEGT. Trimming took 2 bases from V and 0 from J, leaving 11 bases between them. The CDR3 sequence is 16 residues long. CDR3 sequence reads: CASSEIPVVSGNTIYF. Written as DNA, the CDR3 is TGTGCCAGCAGTGAAATCCCCGTTGTCTCTGGAAACACCATATATTTT.

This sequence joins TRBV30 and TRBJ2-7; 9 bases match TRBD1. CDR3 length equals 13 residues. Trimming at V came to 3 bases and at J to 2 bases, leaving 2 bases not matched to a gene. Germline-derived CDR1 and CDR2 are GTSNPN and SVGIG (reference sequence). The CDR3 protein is CAWRTGGTYEQYF. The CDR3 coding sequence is TGTGCCTGGAGGACAGGGGGAACCTACGAGCAGTACTTC.

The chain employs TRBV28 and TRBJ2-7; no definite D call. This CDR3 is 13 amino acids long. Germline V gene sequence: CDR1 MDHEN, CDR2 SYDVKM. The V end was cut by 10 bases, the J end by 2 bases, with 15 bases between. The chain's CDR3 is CATIRTMAYEQYF. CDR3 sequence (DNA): TGTGCCACCATCCGGACGATGGCCTACGAGCAGTACTTC.

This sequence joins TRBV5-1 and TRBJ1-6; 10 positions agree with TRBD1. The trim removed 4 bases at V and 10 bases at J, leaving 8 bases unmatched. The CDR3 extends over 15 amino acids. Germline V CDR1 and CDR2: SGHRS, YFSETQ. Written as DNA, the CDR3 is TGCGCCAGCAGCCCCAGGACAGGGGGTGGCTCACCCCTCCACTTT. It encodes CASSPRTGGGSPLHF.

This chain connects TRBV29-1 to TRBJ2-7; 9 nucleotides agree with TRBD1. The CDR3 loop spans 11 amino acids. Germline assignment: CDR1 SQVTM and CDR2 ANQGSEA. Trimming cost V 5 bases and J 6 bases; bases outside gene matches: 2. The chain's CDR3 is CSVTGGGEQYF. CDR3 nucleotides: TGCAGCGTTACAGGGGGCGGCGAGCAGTACTTC.

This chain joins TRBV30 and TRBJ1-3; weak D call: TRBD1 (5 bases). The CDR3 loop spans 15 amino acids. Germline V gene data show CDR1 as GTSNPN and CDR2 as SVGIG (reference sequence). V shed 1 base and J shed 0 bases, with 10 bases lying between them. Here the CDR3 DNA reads TGTGCCTGGAGTGCCCGGGGCGGCTCTGGAAACACCATATATTTT. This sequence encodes CAWSARGGSGNTIYF.

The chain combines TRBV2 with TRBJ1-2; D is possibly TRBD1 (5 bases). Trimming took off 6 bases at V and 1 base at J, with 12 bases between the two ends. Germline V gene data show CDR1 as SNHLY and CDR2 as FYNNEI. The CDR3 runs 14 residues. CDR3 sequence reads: CASREGHNNYGYTF. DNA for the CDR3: TGTGCCAGCAGAGAGGGGCACAATAACTATGGCTACACCTTC.